This TCR beta chain was documented in a study of T cell repertoires in cytomegalovirus infection. This clonotype was recorded many times. The antigen is not known. TCRdb passed the reads through MiXCR, listing each CDR3 protein once. The sample holds some 920,000 distinct CDR3 sequences, roughly 30% seen once. CDR1 and CDR2 from the germline V gene are SGHVS and FNYEAQ. The CDR3 is made up of 12 amino acids. V was trimmed by 1 base and J by 3 bases, leaving 4 bases between them. The sequences come from cultured CD8+ T cells from PBMCs, collected from culture after CMV antigen stimulation. The V gene is TRBV7-6, the J gene TRBJ2-7; D not resolved. The clonotype comes from a human donor in good health (CMV status not recorded). Some clones in this sample may be carry-over from other donors' samples. CDR3 region: CASSLDNYEQYF. The CDR3 coding sequence is TGTGCCAGCAGCTTAGACAACTACGAGCAGTACTTC.